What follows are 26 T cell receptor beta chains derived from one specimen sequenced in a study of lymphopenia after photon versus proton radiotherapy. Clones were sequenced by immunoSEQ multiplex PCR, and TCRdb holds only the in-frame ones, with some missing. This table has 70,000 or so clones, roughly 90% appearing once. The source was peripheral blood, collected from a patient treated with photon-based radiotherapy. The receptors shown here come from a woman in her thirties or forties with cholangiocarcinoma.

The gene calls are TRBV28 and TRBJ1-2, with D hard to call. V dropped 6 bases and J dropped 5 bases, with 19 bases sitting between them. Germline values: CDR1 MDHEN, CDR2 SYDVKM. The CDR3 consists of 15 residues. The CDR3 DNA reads TGTGCCAGCAGACACAGTTCCCTCTTATGGTATGGCTACACCTTC. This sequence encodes CASRHSSLLWYGYTF.

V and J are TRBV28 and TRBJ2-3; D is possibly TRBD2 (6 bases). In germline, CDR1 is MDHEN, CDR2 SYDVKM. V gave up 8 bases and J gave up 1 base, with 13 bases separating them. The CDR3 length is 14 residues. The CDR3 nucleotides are TGTGCCAGCGTTCGGGACTCAGGCACAGATACGCAGTATTTT. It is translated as CASVRDSGTDTQYF.

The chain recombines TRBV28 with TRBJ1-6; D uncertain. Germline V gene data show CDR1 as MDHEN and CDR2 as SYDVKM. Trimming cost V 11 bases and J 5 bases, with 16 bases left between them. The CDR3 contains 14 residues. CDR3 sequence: CAGRSGKNNSPLHF. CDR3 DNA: TGTGCCGGTAGGAGTGGGAAAAATAATTCACCCCTCCACTTT.

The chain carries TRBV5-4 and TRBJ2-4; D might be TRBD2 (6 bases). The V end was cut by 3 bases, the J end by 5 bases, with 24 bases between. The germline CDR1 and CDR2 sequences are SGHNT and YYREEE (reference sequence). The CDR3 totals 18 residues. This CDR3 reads CASSSGPALGGLQNIQYF. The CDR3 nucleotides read TGTGCCAGCAGCTCTGGACCTGCGCTGGGGGGATTACAAAACATTCAGTACTTC.

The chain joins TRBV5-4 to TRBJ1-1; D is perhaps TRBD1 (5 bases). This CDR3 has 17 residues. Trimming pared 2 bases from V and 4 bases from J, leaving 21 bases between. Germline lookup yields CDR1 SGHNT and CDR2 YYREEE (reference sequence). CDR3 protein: CASSLSGLSWSCTEAFF. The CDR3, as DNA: TGTGCCAGCAGCTTATCAGGGCTGAGTTGGTCGTGCACTGAAGCTTTCTTT.

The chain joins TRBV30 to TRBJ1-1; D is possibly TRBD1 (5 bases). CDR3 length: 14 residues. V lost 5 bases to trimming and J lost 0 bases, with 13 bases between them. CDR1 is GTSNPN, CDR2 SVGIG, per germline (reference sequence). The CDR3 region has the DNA TGTGCCTGGGGGGGGTTGATGTTGAACACTGAAGCTTTCTTT. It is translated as CAWGGLMLNTEAFF.

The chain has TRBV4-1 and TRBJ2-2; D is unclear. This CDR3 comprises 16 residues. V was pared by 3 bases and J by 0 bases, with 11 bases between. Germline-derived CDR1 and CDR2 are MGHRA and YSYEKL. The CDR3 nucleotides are TGCGCCAGCAGCCATCGAGGTAGGACGAACACCGGGGAGCTGTTTTTT. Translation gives CASSHRGRTNTGELFF.

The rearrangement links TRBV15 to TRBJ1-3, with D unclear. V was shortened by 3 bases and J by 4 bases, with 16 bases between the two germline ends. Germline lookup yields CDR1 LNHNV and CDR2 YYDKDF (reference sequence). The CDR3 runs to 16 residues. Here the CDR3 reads CATSRVDLTRGNTIYF. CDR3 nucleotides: TGTGCCACCAGCAGGGTAGACTTGACCCGAGGAAACACCATATATTTT. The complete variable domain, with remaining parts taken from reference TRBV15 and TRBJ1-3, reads DAMVIQNPRYQVTQFGKPVTLSCSQTLNHNVMYWYQQKSSQAPKLLFHYYDKDFNNEADTPDNFQSRRPNTSFCFLDIRSPGLGDTAMYLCATSRVDLTRGNTIYFGEGSWLTVV.

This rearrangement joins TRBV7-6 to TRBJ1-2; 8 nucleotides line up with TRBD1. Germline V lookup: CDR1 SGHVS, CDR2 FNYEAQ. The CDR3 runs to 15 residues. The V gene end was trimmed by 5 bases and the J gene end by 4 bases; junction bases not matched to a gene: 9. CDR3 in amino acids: CASSPGQGAGYGYTF. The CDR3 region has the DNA TGTGCCAGCAGCCCCGGACAGGGAGCGGGCTATGGCTACACCTTC.

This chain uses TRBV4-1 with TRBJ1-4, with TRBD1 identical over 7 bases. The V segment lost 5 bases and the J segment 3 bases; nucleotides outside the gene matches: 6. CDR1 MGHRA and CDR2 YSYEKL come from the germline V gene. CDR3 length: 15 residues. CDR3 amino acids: CASSSRGGANEKLFF. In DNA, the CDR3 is TGCGCCAGCAGCTCCAGGGGGGGAGCTAATGAAAAACTGTTTTTT.

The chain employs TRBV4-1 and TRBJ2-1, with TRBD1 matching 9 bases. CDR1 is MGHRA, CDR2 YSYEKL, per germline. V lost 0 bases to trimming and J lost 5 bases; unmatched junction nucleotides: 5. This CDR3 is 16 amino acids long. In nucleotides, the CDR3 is TGCGCCAGCAGCCAAGATACAGGGGGCAGCAACAATGAGCAGTTCTTC. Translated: CASSQDTGGSNNEQFF.

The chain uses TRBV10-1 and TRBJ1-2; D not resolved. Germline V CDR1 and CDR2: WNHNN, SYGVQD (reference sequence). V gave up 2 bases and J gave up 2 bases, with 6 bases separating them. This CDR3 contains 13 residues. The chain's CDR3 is CASSESGNYGYTF. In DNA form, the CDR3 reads TGCGCCAGCAGTGAGAGTGGAAACTATGGCTACACCTTC.

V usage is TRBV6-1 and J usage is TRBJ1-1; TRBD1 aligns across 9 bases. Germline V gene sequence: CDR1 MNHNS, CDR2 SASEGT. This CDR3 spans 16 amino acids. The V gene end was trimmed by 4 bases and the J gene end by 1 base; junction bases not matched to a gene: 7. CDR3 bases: TGTGCCAGCAGTGGACGGACAGGGGCACCGAACACTGAAGCTTTCTTT. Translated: CASSGRTGAPNTEAFF.

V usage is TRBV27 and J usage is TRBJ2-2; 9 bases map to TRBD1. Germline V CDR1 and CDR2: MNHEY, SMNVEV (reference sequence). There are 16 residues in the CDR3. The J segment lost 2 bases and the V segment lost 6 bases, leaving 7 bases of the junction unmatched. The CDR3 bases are TGTGCCAGCAGGGACAAACAGGGGGCTAACACCGGGGAGCTGTTTTTT. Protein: CASRDKQGANTGELFF.

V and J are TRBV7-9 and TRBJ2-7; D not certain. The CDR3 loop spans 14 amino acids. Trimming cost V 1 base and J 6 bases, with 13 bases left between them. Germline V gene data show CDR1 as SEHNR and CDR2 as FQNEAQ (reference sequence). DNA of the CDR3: TGTGCCAGCAGCTTAGGTACCGTAACGAGCGAGCAGTACTTC. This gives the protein CASSLGTVTSEQYF. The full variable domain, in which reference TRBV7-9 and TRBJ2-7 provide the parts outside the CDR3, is DTGVSQNPRHKITKRGQNVTFRCDPISEHNRLYWYRQTLGQGPEFLTYFQNEAQLEKSRLLSDRFSAERPKGSFSTLEIQRTEQGDSAMYLCASSLGTVTSEQYFGPGTRLTVT.

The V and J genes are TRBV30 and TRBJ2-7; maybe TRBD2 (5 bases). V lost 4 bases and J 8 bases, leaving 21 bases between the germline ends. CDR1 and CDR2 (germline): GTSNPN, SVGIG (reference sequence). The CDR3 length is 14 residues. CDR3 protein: CAWTQASGSRKQYF. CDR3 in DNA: TGTGCCTGGACTCAAGCCTCGGGGAGTCGCAAGCAGTACTTC.

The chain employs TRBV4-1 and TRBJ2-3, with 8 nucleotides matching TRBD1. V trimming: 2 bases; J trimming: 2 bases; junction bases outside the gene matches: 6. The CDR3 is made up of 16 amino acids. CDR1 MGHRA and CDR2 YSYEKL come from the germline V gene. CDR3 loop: CASSQSPGQVTDTQYF. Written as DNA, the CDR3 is TGCGCCAGCAGCCAATCCCCGGGACAGGTCACAGATACGCAGTATTTT.

The CDR3 DNA reads TGCAGCGTCGGCGGACAGGGGAAGACAGATACGCAGTATTTT. Protein sequence: CSVGGQGKTDTQYF. The rearrangement links TRBV29-1 to TRBJ2-3, with 9 bases aligning to TRBD1. This CDR3 region has 14 residues. CDR1 and CDR2 (germline): SQVTM, ANQGSEA. V shed 6 bases, J shed 3 bases, and the junction held 7 bases outside the gene matches.

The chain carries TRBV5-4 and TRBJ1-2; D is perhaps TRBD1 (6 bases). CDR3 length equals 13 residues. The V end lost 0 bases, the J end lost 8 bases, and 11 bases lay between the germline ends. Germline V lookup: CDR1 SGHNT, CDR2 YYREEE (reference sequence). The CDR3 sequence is CASSLDGQFGYTF. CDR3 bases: TGTGCCAGCAGCTTGGACGGACAGTTCGGCTACACCTTC. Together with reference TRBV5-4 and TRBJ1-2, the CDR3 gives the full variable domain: ETGVTQSPTHLIKTRGQQVTLRCSSQSGHNTVSWYQQALGQGPQFIFQYYREEENGRGNFPPRFSGLQFPNYSSELNVNALELDDSALYLCASSLDGQFGYTFGSGTRLTVV.

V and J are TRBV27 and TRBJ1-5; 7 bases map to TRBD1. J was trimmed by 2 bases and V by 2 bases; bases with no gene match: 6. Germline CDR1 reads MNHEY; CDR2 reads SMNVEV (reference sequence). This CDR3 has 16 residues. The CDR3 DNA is TGTGCCAGCAGTTTACGGTACAGGGGTGGCAATCAGCCCCAGCATTTT. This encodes CASSLRYRGGNQPQHF.

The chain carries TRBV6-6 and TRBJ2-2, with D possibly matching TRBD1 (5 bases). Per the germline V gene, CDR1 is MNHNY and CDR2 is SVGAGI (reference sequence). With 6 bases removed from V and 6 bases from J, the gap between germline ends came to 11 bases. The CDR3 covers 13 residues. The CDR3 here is CASSQGEAGELFF. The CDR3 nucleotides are TGTGCCAGCAGCCAGGGTGAGGCCGGGGAGCTGTTTTTT.

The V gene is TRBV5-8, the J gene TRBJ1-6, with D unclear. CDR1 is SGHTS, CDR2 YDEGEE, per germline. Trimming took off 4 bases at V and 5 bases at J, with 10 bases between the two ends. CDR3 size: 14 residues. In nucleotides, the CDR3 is TGTGCCAGCAGCCTGGCGGTAGATAATTCACCCCTCCACTTT. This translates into CASSLAVDNSPLHF. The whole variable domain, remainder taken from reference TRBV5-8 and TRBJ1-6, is EAGVTQSPTHLIKTRGQQATLRCSPISGHTSVYWYQQALGLGLQFLLWYDEGEERNRGNFPPRFSGRQFPNYSSELNVNALELEDSALYLCASSLAVDNSPLHFGNGTRLTVT.

CDR3 nucleotides: TGTGCCAGCAGTGACTCGAGTGAGGATGAGCAGTTCTTC. It codes for CASSDSSEDEQFF. The chain uses TRBV6-4 and TRBJ2-1; D is ambiguous. The CDR3 has 13 residues. Looked up from germline, CDR1 is MRHNA and CDR2 is SNTAGT. V gave up 0 bases and J gave up 8 bases, with 8 bases separating them.

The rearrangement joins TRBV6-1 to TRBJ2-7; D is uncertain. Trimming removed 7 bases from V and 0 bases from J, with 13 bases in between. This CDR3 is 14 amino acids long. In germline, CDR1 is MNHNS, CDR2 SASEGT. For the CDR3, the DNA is TGTGCCAGCACTCCCAGGTTCAGCTCCTACGAGCAGTACTTC. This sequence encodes CASTPRFSSYEQYF.

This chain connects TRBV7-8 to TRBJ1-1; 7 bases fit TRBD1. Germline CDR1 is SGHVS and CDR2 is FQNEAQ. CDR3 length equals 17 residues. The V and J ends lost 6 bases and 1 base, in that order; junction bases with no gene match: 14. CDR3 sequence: CASSLLTVGTANTEAFF. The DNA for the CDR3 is TGTGCCAGCAGTCTACTAACCGTTGGGACAGCGAACACTGAAGCTTTCTTT.

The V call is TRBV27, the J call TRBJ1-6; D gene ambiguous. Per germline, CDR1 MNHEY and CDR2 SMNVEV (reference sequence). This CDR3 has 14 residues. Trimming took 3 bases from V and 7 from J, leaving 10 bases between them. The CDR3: CASSFAERNSPLHF. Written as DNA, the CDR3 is TGTGCCAGCAGTTTCGCGGAGCGAAATTCACCCCTCCACTTT.